This T cell receptor beta chain was found in a study of response to subunit inactivated influenza vaccine. Study results and caveats: T cells newly recruited by each seasonal influenza vaccination are few, the authors suggested.

TCRdb redid the calling of the RT-PCR reads with MiXCR, one entry per CDR3 protein. This table holds around 160,000 distinct CDR3 sequences, roughly a tenth found once. Germline lookup yields CDR1 LGHDT and CDR2 YNNKEL (reference sequence). The CDR3 has 19 amino acids. Trimming took 4 bases from V and 6 from J; bases not matched to a gene: 22. This clonotype was observed at least ten times. The antigen is unknown. The clonotype originates from a man aged 50 or older who received an inactivated influenza vaccine. Here the sequenced sample was non-naive T cells sorted from PBMCs, taken roughly 46 days after vaccination. This chain joins TRBV3-1 and TRBJ1-1; 8 nucleotides agree with TRBD1. The chain's CDR3 is CASSPTPGAGGATSAEAFF. For the CDR3, the DNA is TGTGCCAGCAGCCCAACCCCAGGGGCAGGGGGCGCGACAAGCGCTGAAGCTTTCTTT.